This T cell receptor beta chain was sequenced in a study of cytomegalovirus exposure and HLA in healthy donors. The PCR made use of 60 Vbeta and 13 Jbeta primers. The assay was immunoSEQ multiplex PCR, and TCRdb's table has in-frame clones only and misses some. The repertoire holds about 120,000 clones, with approximately 15% as singletons. CDR3 length: 15 residues. Trimming left V 5 bases short and J 2 bases short, with 12 bases between. CDR1 is SGHTA, CDR2 FQGNSA, per germline. Sequencing was carried out using PBMCs. The chain carries TRBV7-2 and TRBJ2-2; tentative D call: TRBD1 (6 bases). The receptor comes from a woman between 18 and 30 years old in good health and CMV-seronegative. The CDR3 DNA follows: TGTGCCAGCAGCCTTGGACAGACAAACACCGGGGAGCTGTTTTTT. The encoded protein is CASSLGQTNTGELFF.